This T cell receptor beta chain was obtained from a study of cytomegalovirus exposure and HLA in healthy donors. V lost 4 bases and J 1 base, leaving 7 bases between the germline ends. The CDR3 is made up of 13 amino acids. CDR1 and CDR2 from the germline V gene are SGHDN and FVKESK. Generated by immunoSEQ multiplex PCR, the TCRdb table keeps only in-frame clones and is missing some. The table lists around 220,000 clones, 80% to 85% of them singletons. Sample: PBMCs. The TCR was taken from a woman in her 30s in good health and CMV-seropositive. The chain is built from TRBV14 and TRBJ1-1; D unresolved. CDR3 residues: CASSPLANTEAFF. The CDR3 DNA is TGTGCCAGCAGCCCCCTTGCGAACACTGAAGCTTTCTTT.